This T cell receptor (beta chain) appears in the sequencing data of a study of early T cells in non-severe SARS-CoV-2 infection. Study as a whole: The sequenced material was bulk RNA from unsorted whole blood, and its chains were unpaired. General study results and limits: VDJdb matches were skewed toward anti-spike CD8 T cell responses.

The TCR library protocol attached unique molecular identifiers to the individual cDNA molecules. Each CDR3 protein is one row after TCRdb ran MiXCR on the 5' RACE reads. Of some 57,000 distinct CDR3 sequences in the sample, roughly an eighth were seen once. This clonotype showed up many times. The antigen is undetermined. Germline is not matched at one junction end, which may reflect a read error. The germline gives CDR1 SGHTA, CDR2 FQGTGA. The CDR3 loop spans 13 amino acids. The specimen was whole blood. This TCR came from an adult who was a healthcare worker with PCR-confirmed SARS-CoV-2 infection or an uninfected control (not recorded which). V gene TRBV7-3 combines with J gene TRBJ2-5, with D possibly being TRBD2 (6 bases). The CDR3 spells CARAREDGGNSGF. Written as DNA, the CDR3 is TGTGCCAGAGCTCGAGAAGATGGCGGGAACTCGGGCTTC.